This T cell receptor (beta chain) emerged from a study of blood T cell repertoires in COVID-19 (dated by TCRdb to the early 2020s). Context from the whole study: Samples covering the acute and convalescent phases of COVID-19 were provided by collaborators in the United States, Italy and Spain. The material from the prospective study consisted of cDNA or gDNA derived from T cells, B-cell-depleted T cells, or PBMCs. Deeply sampled blood TCRbeta repertoires from subjects exposed to, actively infected with, or recovered from COVID-19 were included in the dataset. Sample metadata almost always included a de-identified subject ID, COVID-19 status, age in years and sex. HLA class I and class II types, where available, came from metadata supplied by the sample provider rather than from assay-based typing. The repertoires were made available in a free public database intended to serve as a resource for research on the immune response to SARS-CoV-2. The samples were drawn from the first 160 participants of the ongoing ImmuneRACE study and from over a thousand subjects provided by 6 global collaborators.

One collaborating source in Seattle enrolled patients while the patients were actively infected and followed the patients over time throughout the course of disease. Collaborating institutions collected whole blood in K2EDTA tubes following their own protocols. For TCRbeta analysis, collaborators shipped samples as frozen whole blood, isolated PBMCs, or DNA extracted from either of those sample types. Paper-wide results and their limitations: How much clinical and demographic metadata was included differed by source and by participant, and the metadata was provided uncurated.

TCRbeta CDR3 regions were amplified from genomic DNA using the immunoSEQ Assay, a bias-controlled multiplex PCR. Turning to the authors' computational methods: The number of nucleated cells in each sample was estimated from the amplification of reference gene primers within the assay. To quantify the absolute abundance of each unique TCRbeta CDR3 rearrangement, sequence reads were collapsed and filtered. Productive Simpson clonality was computed per sample as the square root of Simpson's diversity index over productive rearrangements. TCRdb took over this immuneACCESS table, retaining in-frame rearrangements with V and J assigned. Such tables are incomplete; in checked studies, under half of the missing clones stem from an unresolved V gene, and the remainder is unexplained. V and J calls plus clone size are reproduced from that table; the DNA served to infer D and trimming. The sample has about 130,000 clones on record, around 88% of them singletons. The ten largest clones take up under 4.5% of the sample.

This clone appeared once. Its antigen is unknown. No per-base quality is available; no much larger clone lies one base away. The germline V gene gives CDR1 as KGHSH and CDR2 as LQKENI. The CDR3, from cysteine to phenylalanine, totals 16 residues. Here the CDR3 DNA is all that survives: 48 bases in frame from base 1. The V end loses 2 bases and the J end loses 1 base, and a stretch of 12 bases separates them. The sample was peripheral blood. The receptor was derived from a man between 60 and 70 years old with COVID-19, enrolled during active disease. The chain is made from TRBV18 and TRBJ1-5, with no D gene named confidently. The bases are TGTGCCAGCTCACCAGAAGGGAGCCGAAGCAATCAGCCCCAGCATTTT. Its coded protein is CASSPEGSRSNQPQHF.